These T cell receptor beta chains were read from a single sample in a study of beta chain features in type 1 diabetes. Assay used: immunoSEQ multiplex PCR; TCRdb lists only in-frame clones, some missing. Seen here are 350,000 to 400,000 clones, roughly 12% observed once, and the top ten hold around 0.0099%. The sample was naive CD4+ T cells from blood. The receptors shown here come from a young woman with type 1 diabetes. Both conserved end residues are part of each CDR3. D genes are given only for firm matches. A row's size may be missing; if present it is once, few, many or a size class.

TGTGCCAGCAGCGTGGGACAGTTAGGTGAAAAACTGTTTTTT | CASSVGQLGEKLFF | TRBJ1-4 | . | TRBV7-2 | TRBD1
TGCGCCAGCAGCCCGGGACTAGCGGGTCTAGAGACCCAGTACTTC | CASSPGLAGLETQYF | TRBJ2-5 | . | TRBV5-1 | TRBD2
TGCGCCAGCAGCCAAGATCCCCCTAGCGGAGTGGTGGGGGAGACCCAGTACTTC | CASSQDPPSGVVGETQYF | TRBJ2-5 | . | TRBV4-3 | TRBD2
TGTGCCAGCAGTATAGGACAGGGAAATCAGCCCCAGCATTTT | CASSIGQGNQPQHF | TRBJ1-5 | . | TRBV2 | TRBD1
TGTGCCATCAGTGAGAGGACAGGGGAGGATGGCTACACCTTC | CAISERTGEDGYTF | TRBJ1-2 | few | TRBV10-3 | TRBD1
TGCAGCGTCGCCGGACAGGACTCCGGGGATACGCAGTATTTT | CSVAGQDSGDTQYF | TRBJ2-3 | . | TRBV29-1 | TRBD1
TGCGCCAGCAGCCAAGAGGGACACGTCCGGGGAGATACGCAGTATTTT | CASSQEGHVRGDTQYF | TRBJ2-3 | few | TRBV4-3 | .
TGTGCCAGCAGTTTATCTAGCGCCGGAGATACGCAGTATTTT | CASSLSSAGDTQYF | TRBJ2-3 | few | TRBV27 | .
TGTGCCAGCAGCCAGGACAGGGTGGGGCAAGAGACCCAGTACTTC | CASSQDRVGQETQYF | TRBJ2-5 | . | TRBV7-9 | TRBD1
TGTGCCAGCAGCCGGGGGGCTAGCGGCACAGATACGCAGTATTTT | CASSRGASGTDTQYF | TRBJ2-3 | . | TRBV28 | .
TGTGCCAGCAGTCCCTCGGGTGCTTACGAGCAGTACTTC | CASSPSGAYEQYF | TRBJ2-7 | . | TRBV28 | .
TGTGCCAGCAGCTTTCAGGGGGGTGATGAGCAGTTCTTC | CASSFQGGDEQFF | TRBJ2-1 | few | TRBV7-3 | .
TGTGCCGGTTCTAGGGACAGTACCATGAACACTGAAGCTTTCTTT | CAGSRDSTMNTEAFF | TRBJ1-1 | . | TRBV7-9 | TRBD1
TGTGCCAGCAGCTTAGTATCAGGACAGGGAGGTTTCTACGAGCAGTACTTC | CASSLVSGQGGFYEQYF | TRBJ2-7 | few | TRBV7-2 | TRBD1
TGCGCCAGCAGCCCGCAGGGACAGACAACCTACGAGCAGTACTTC | CASSPQGQTTYEQYF | TRBJ2-7 | . | TRBV5-1 | TRBD1
TGTGCCATCAGTGAGAGAGACAACACCTACGAGCAGTACTTC | CAISERDNTYEQYF | TRBJ2-7 | . | TRBV10-3 | .
TGTGCCAGCAGCTCCCCGGGGAGGACCGGGGAGCTGTTTTTT | CASSSPGRTGELFF | TRBJ2-2 | . | TRBV14 | .
TGTGCCAGCAGCTTAGGGGTAGCGGGAAACAATGAGCAGTTCTTC | CASSLGVAGNNEQFF | TRBJ2-1 | . | TRBV13 | TRBD2
TGTGCCAGCAGCTTAGCCGGGACAGCGAGGACCGGGGAGCTGTTTTTT | CASSLAGTARTGELFF | TRBJ2-2 | . | TRBV7-9 | TRBD1
TGCGCCAGCAGCGCACAGTGGGGAGGCACTGAAGCTTTCTTT | CASSAQWGGTEAFF | TRBJ1-1 | . | TRBV4-3 | .
TGTGCCAGCAGCTTACAGGGAACGGATGAGCAGTTCTTC | CASSLQGTDEQFF | TRBJ2-1 | few | TRBV5-4 | .
TGTGCCAGCAGCGATGACAGGACGGATCAGCCCCAGCATTTT | CASSDDRTDQPQHF | TRBJ1-5 | . | TRBV7-9 | .
TGCAGCGTTCAGGGTAATCTTGCCAAAAACATTCAGTACTTC | CSVQGNLAKNIQYF | TRBJ2-4 | . | TRBV29-1 | .
TGTGCCACCAGCAGAGATGGTTTGGGGAGGGAGCAGTTCTTC | CATSRDGLGREQFF | TRBJ2-1 | . | TRBV15 | .
TGCGCCAGCAGCTACTTCCCCGGGGGGCTAGGCTATGGCTACACCTTC | CASSYFPGGLGYGYTF | TRBJ1-2 | few | TRBV4-1 | .
TGTGCCAGCAGCGTACCTAGCTCTTCGGTCTACAATGAGCAGTTCTTC | CASSVPSSSVYNEQFF | TRBJ2-1 | few | TRBV9 | .
TGTGCCAGCTCACCGCCTAGCGGGAGTTACGATGAGCAGTTCTTC | CASSPPSGSYDEQFF | TRBJ2-1 | . | TRBV18 | TRBD2
TGTGCCTCGCTAGGCGGACTAGCGGGAAGATACATTCAGTACTTC | CASLGGLAGRYIQYF | TRBJ2-4 | few | TRBV30 | TRBD2
TGCGCCAGCAGCTTGGTAAGAGGAAGCACAGATACGCAGTATTTT | CASSLVRGSTDTQYF | TRBJ2-3 | . | TRBV5-1 | .
TGTGCCAGCAGCCAGGGGATCGACTACGAGCAGTACTTC | CASSQGIDYEQYF | TRBJ2-7 | . | TRBV11-3 | .
TGTGCCAGCTCACCGAGGGACACTAATTTGGGCTACACCTTC | CASSPRDTNLGYTF | TRBJ1-2 | few | TRBV18 | .
TGCAGCGGACTAGCGCCAAGCACAGATACGCAGTATTTT | CSGLAPSTDTQYF | TRBJ2-3 | . | TRBV29-1 | TRBD2
TGTGCCAGCAGCTTAGGGGCAGGACTCAATCAGCCCCAGCATTTT | CASSLGAGLNQPQHF | TRBJ1-5 | . | TRBV7-9 | .
TGTGCCAGCGAGTCCGGGGAATCTGGAAACACCATATATTTT | CASESGESGNTIYF | TRBJ1-3 | few | TRBV6-1 | .
TGTGCCAGCAGCCAGTCCAGCTCCTACAATGAGCAGTTCTTC | CASSQSSSYNEQFF | TRBJ2-1 | few | TRBV14 | .
TGCGCCAGCAGCATCGTTGACAGTGAAGCTTTCTTT | CASSIVDSEAFF | TRBJ1-1 | . | TRBV5-1 | .
TGCGCCAGCAGCGCGGCCACTTCGAACACTGAAGCTTTCTTT | CASSAATSNTEAFF | TRBJ1-1 | . | TRBV5-1 | .
TGTGCCAGCTCACCGCAACAGGCGTTTGAGCCCCAGCATTTT | CASSPQQAFEPQHF | TRBJ1-5 | . | TRBV18 | .
TGTGCCAGCAGCTTGGCGGGATACGATGAAAAACTGTTTTTT | CASSLAGYDEKLFF | TRBJ1-4 | . | TRBV5-6 | .
TGCGCCAGCACCGCCTTCAGGGGGCTGCCGGATGGCTACACCTTC | CASTAFRGLPDGYTF | TRBJ1-2 | few | TRBV5-1 | TRBD1
TGTGCCAGCTCACCCACTAGCGTTAGGAATGAGCAGTTCTTC | CASSPTSVRNEQFF | TRBJ2-1 | few | TRBV18 | TRBD2
TGTGCCAGCAGTTACGGAGGGAAACAAGAGACCCAGTACTTC | CASSYGGKQETQYF | TRBJ2-5 | . | TRBV6-5 | .
TGCAGCGCCTTACAGGGCGGAAACACCATATATTTT | CSALQGGNTIYF | TRBJ1-3 | . | TRBV29-1 | .